The rows below give T cell receptor beta chains drawn from one sample of a study of blood T cell repertoires in COVID-19. Here immunoSEQ multiplex PCR was the method, and the copy in TCRdb shows in-frame clones only, minus some. Seen here are around 250,000 clones, about 84% observed once, and the top ten hold more than 2%. The sequencing sample was made of PBMCs or T cells enriched from blood (not recorded which). The origin of the receptors is a woman aged 45-65 years who had recovered from COVID-19. Both conserved end residues are part of each CDR3. Each record gives: V gene, D gene, clone size, J gene, CDR3 DNA, CDR3 protein. The D gene is left open where the match is weak. Only some rows state a clone size, as once, few, many or a class for expanded clones.

TRBV7-6	NA	NA	TRBJ1-1	TGTGCCAGCAGCCCTAACTCCATAGACACTGAAGCTTTCTTT	CASSPNSIDTEAFF
TRBV5-6	TRBD1	NA	TRBJ2-6	TGTGCCAGCAGCTCGGGACAGGGCCCCGCCTCTGGGGCCAACGTCCTGACTTTC	CASSSGQGPASGANVLTF
TRBV6-5	NA	NA	TRBJ2-1	TGTGCCAGCAAAAACAGCAGACATGAGCAGTTCTTC	CASKNSRHEQFF
TRBV2	TRBD1	few	TRBJ1-4	TGTGCCAGCAGGCCGACAGGGCGGCAGGAAAAACTGTTTTTT	CASRPTGRQEKLFF
TRBV10-3	NA	NA	TRBJ2-3	TGTGCCATCAGTGGGCGGGGCGGCACAGATACGCAGTATTTT	CAISGRGGTDTQYF
TRBV7-2	NA	NA	TRBJ2-1	TGTGCCAGCAGCCCCCGCCGCGGGACTGTTCGTGAGCAGTTCTTC	CASSPRRGTVREQFF
TRBV7-9	NA	NA	TRBJ2-7	TGTGCCAGCAGCCCACTCCGCTCCTACGAGCAGTACTTC	CASSPLRSYEQYF
TRBV7-2	NA	few	TRBJ2-1	TGTGCCAGCAGCTCCGACAGGTCTCTTTCCTACAATGAGCAGTTCTTC	CASSSDRSLSYNEQFF
TRBV19	NA	NA	TRBJ1-1	TGTGCCAGTAGGATCCGGGAACAGAACACTGAAGCTTTCTTT	CASRIREQNTEAFF
TRBV4-2	TRBD2	few	TRBJ2-7	TGTGCCAGCAGCCGGGGACTAGCGGGAGGTTACGAGCAGTACTTC	CASSRGLAGGYEQYF
TRBV7-2	NA	NA	TRBJ1-2	TGTGCCAGCAGCTCAGCAGCCCCCTATGGCTACACCTTC	CASSSAAPYGYTF
TRBV9	NA	NA	TRBJ1-3	TGTGCCAGCAGCCCTCGGACAGCTCACTCTGGAAACACCATATATTTT	CASSPRTAHSGNTIYF